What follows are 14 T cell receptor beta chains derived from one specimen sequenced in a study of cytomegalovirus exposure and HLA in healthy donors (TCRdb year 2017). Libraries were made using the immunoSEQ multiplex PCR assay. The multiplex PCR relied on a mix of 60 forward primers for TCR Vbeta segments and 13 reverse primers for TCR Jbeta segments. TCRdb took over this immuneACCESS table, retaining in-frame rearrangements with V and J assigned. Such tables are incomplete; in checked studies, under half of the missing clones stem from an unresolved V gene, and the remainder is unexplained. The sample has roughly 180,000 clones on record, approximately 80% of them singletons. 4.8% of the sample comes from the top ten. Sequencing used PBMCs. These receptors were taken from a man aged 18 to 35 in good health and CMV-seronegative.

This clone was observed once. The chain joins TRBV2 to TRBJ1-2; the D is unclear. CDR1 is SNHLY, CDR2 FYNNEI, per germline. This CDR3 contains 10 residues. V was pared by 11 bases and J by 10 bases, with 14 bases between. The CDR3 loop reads CASVAKVYTF. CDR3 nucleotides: TGTGCCTCAGTTGCAAAAGTCTACACCTTC. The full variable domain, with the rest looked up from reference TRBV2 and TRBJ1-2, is EPEVTQTPSHQVTQMGQEVILRCVPISNHLYFYWYRQILGQKVEFLVSFYNNEISEKSEIFDDQFSVERPDGSNFTLKIRSTKLEDSAMYFCASVAKVYTFGSGTRLTVV.

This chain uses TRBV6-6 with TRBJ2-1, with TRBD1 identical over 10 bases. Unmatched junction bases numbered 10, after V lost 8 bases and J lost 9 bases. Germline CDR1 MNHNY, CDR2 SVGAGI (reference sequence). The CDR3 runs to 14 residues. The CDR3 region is CASSRDRGGGEQFF. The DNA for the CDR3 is TGTGCCAGCTCCCGGGACAGGGGTGGGGGTGAGCAGTTCTTC.

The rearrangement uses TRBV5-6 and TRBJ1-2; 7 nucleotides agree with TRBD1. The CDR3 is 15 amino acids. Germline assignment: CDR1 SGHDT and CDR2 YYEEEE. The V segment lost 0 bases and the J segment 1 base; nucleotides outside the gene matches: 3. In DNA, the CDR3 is TGTGCCAGCAGCTTGGTGGGACAGCTTAACTATGGCTACACCTTC. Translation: CASSLVGQLNYGYTF.

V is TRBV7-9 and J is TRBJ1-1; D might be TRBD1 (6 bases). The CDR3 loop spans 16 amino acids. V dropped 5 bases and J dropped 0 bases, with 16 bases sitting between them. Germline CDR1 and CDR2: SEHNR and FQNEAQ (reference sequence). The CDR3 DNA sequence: TGTGCCAGCAGCGCACACCAGGGGCGTCTGAACACTGAAGCTTTCTTT. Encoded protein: CASSAHQGRLNTEAFF. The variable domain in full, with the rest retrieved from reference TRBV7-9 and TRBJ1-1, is DTGVSQNPRHKITKRGQNVTFRCDPISEHNRLYWYRQTLGQGPEFLTYFQNEAQLEKSRLLSDRFSAERPKGSFSTLEIQRTEQGDSAMYLCASSAHQGRLNTEAFFGQGTRLTVV.

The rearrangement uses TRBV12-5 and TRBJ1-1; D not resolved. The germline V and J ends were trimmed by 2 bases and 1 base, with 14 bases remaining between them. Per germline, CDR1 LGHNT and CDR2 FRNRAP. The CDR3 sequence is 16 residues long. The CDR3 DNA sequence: TGTGCTAGTGGTTTGCTCCCACTCCGGGAGAACACTGAAGCTTTCTTT. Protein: CASGLLPLRENTEAFF.

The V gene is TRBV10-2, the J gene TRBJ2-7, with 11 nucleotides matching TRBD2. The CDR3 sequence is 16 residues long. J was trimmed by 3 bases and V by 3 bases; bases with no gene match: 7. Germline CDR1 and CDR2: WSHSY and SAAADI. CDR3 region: CASSETGTSGNYEQYF. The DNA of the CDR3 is TGCGCCAGCAGTGAAACCGGGACTAGCGGAAACTACGAGCAGTACTTC.

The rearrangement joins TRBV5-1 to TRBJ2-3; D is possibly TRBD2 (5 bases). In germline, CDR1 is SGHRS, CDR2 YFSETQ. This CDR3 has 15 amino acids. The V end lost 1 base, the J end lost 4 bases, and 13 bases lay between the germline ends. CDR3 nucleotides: TGCGCCAGCAGCTTGCTGGGAGTTGCGGCAGATACGCAGTATTTT. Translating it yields CASSLLGVAADTQYF. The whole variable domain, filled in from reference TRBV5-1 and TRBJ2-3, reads KAGVTQTPRYLIKTRGQQVTLSCSPISGHRSVSWYQQTPGQGLQFLFEYFSETQRNKGNFPGRFSGRQFSNSRSEMNVSTLELGDSALYLCASSLLGVAADTQYFGPGTRLTVL.

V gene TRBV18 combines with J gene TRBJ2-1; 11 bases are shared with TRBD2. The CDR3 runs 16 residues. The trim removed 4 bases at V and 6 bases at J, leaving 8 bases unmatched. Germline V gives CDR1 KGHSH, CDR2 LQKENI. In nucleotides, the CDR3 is TGTGCCAGCTCACATCAAAGACTAGCGGGGTCCAATGAGCAGTTCTTC. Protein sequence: CASSHQRLAGSNEQFF.

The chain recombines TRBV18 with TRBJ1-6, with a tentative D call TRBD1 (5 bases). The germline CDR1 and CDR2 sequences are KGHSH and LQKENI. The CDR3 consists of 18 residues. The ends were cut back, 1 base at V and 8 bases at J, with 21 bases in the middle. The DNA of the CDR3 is TGTGCCAGCTCACCACGGAGTAGTGGTGGGGCCACTGATTCACCCCTCCACTTT. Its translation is CASSPRSSGGATDSPLHF.

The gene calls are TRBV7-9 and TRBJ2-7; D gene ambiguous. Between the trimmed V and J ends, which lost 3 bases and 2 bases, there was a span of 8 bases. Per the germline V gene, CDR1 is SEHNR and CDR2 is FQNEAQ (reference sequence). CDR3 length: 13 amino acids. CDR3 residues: CASSFLGTYEQYF. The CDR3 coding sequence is TGTGCCAGCAGCTTTCTGGGCACCTACGAGCAGTACTTC. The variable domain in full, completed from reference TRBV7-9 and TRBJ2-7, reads DTGVSQNPRHKITKRGQNVTFRCDPISEHNRLYWYRQTLGQGPEFLTYFQNEAQLEKSRLLSDRFSAERPKGSFSTLEIQRTEQGDSAMYLCASSFLGTYEQYFGPGTRLTVT.

In DNA form, the CDR3 reads TGTGCCAGCAGCCAAGCCGGCGGACAAGAGACCCAGTACTTC. Encoded protein: CASSQAGGQETQYF. The chain joins TRBV4-2 to TRBJ2-5; D uncertain. The CDR3 runs to 14 residues. V was pared by 1 base and J by 2 bases, with 8 bases between. Germline CDR1 LGHNA, CDR2 YNFKEQ.

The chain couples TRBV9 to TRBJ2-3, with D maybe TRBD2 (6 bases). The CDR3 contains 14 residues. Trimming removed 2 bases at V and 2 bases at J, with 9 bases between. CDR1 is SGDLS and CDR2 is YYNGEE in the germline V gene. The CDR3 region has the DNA TGTGCCAGCAGCGTGGAGGGGACCACAGATACGCAGTATTTT. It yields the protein CASSVEGTTDTQYF. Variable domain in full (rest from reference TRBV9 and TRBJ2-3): DSGVTQTPKHLITATGQRVTLRCSPRSGDLSVYWYQQSLDQGLQFLIQYYNGEERAKGNILERFSAQQFPDLHSELNLSSLELGDSALYFCASSVEGTTDTQYFGPGTRLTVL.

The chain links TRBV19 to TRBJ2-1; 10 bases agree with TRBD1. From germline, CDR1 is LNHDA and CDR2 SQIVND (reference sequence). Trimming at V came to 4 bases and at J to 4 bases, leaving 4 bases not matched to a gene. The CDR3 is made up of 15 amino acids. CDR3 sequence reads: CASSTGQGLYNEQFF. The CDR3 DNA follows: TGTGCCAGTAGTACGGGACAGGGGCTATACAATGAGCAGTTCTTC.

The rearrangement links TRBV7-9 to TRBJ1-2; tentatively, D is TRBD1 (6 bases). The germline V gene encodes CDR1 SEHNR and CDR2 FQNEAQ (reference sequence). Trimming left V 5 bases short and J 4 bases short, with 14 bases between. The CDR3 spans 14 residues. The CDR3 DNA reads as TGTGCCAGCAGCCCCCCGGACAGTAGCTATGGCTACACCTTC. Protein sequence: CASSPPDSSYGYTF.